The T cell receptor (beta chain) under discussion was sequenced for a study of type 1 regulatory T cells. Study in general: An in vitro protocol generated T-allo10, a Tr1-enriched, alloantigen-specific CD4 T cell product. Study-wide points: Type 1 regulatory T cells had a more restricted TCR repertoire than non-type 1 regulatory T cells.

One entry per CDR3 protein, called by TCRdb with MiXCR from the reads. Of 68,000 or so distinct CDR3 sequences listed, around 49% are singletons. Comments on this clonotype: Its antigen is as yet unknown.

The specimen was cultured non-Tr1 T cells, either the whole culture or a sorted T cell fraction (not recorded which). This TCR derives from a human donor in good health.

CDR3 sequence: CSARGGIRGNTIYF. For the CDR3, the DNA is TGCAGTGCTAGGGGAGGGATAAGGGGAAACACCATATATTTT. The rearrangement links TRBV20-1 to TRBJ1-3; D not certain. Germline V lookup: CDR1 DFQATT, CDR2 SNEGSKA (reference sequence). V was trimmed by 3 bases and J by 4 bases, leaving 13 bases between them. The CDR3 covers 14 residues.